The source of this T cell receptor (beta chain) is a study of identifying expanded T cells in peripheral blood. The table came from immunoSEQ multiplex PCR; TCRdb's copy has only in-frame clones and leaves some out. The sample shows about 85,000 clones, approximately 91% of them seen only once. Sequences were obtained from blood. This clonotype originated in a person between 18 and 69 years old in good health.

The CDR3 nucleotides are TGCGCCAGCAGCTTGGATCTGGGAGGAGATGGCTACACCTTC. Its translation: CASSLDLGGDGYTF. The chain carries TRBV5-1 and TRBJ1-2; D remains ambiguous. V shed 0 bases and J shed 6 bases, with 12 bases lying between them. Germline V lookup: CDR1 SGHRS, CDR2 YFSETQ. The CDR3 loop spans 14 amino acids.